This T cell receptor (beta chain) was identified in a study of cytomegalovirus exposure and HLA in healthy donors. General study points: Researchers reportedly found TCR beta sequences accurately predicted most subjects' HLA-A and HLA-B alleles. In vitro testing confirmed a few CMV-associated chains as specific for CMV antigens. Some V segments could not be told apart, so they were left out, TRBV6-2 and TRBV6-3 among them.

Germline V gives CDR1 MNHEY, CDR2 SMNVEV (reference sequence). V lost 7 bases to trimming and J lost 5 bases; unmatched junction nucleotides: 12. The CDR3 is 15 residues long. PCR involved 60 Vbeta and 13 Jbeta primers. Sequenced by immunoSEQ multiplex PCR; TCRdb stores in-frame clones only, minus some. The table shows around 170,000 clones, with roughly 70% occurring only once. The donors were healthy bone marrow donors. Of note for this clone: The antigen is unknown.

V usage is TRBV27 and J usage is TRBJ2-7, with 9 nucleotides matching TRBD1. The receptor was derived from a girl aged 10 to 17 in good health and CMV-seronegative. Sequencing input: PBMCs. CDR3 protein: CASKLGQGYFHEQYF. The CDR3 DNA is TGTGCCAGCAAACTGGGACAGGGTTATTTCCACGAGCAGTACTTC.